The 2 T cell receptor beta chains below all came from one sample that was sequenced in a study of cytomegalovirus exposure and HLA in healthy donors. With 60 Vbeta and 13 Jbeta primers, the PCR was carried out. Using immunoSEQ multiplex PCR, the repertoire was profiled, and TCRdb retains in-frame clones only, with some absent. The sample lists more than 85,000 clones, 79% seen once, with approximately 3.7% in the top ten. What was sequenced was PBMCs. Receptors were obtained from a female donor in good health and CMV-seropositive.

This chain links TRBV5-1 with TRBJ2-5; 9 nucleotides line up with TRBD2. After removal of 4 bases from V and 5 bases from J, the junction contained 15 bases not matched to a gene. Germline CDR1 and CDR2: SGHRS and YFSETQ. The CDR3 length is 17 residues. The CDR3 region is CASSIGSGGTSRETQYF. The CDR3 DNA follows: TGCGCCAGCAGCATCGGTTCTGGGGGGACTAGCCGGGAGACCCAGTACTTC.

Here the CDR3 reads CASSTARLAAYNEQFF. CDR3 sequence (DNA): TGTGCCAGTAGTACGGCGAGACTAGCGGCCTACAATGAGCAGTTCTTC. This chain links TRBV19 with TRBJ2-1; 9 bases agree with TRBD2. Trimming cost V 4 bases and J 2 bases; bases outside gene matches: 6. This CDR3 contains 16 residues. Per the germline V gene, CDR1 is LNHDA and CDR2 is SQIVND (reference sequence).